These 18 T cell receptor beta chains were all obtained from the same sample, sequenced in a study of cytomegalovirus exposure and HLA in healthy donors. It was with 60 Vbeta and 13 Jbeta primers that the PCR ran. Only in-frame clones appear in the TCRdb table, and some are missing; sequencing was by immunoSEQ multiplex PCR. The sample includes about 130,000 clones, 70% to 80% seen only once; the top ten take approximately 2%. Sequenced input: PBMCs. The source is a young man in good health and CMV-seronegative.

The chain links TRBV7-3 to TRBJ2-5; D is possibly TRBD2 (6 bases). The CDR3 covers 13 residues. Trimming pared 9 bases from V and 2 bases from J, leaving 13 bases between. CDR1 SGHTA and CDR2 FQGTGA come from the germline V gene. CDR3 nucleotide sequence: TGTGCCAGTGGGGCTAGCGCACAAGAGACCCAGTACTTC. It specifies CASGASAQETQYF.

The chain combines TRBV5-4 with TRBJ2-7; D possibly corresponds to TRBD1 (5 bases). V shed 2 bases and J shed 6 bases, with 12 bases lying between them. The CDR3 length is 13 residues. Germline V gene data show CDR1 as SGHNT and CDR2 as YYREEE (reference sequence). Here the CDR3 DNA reads TGTGCCAGCAGCTTTTACCAGGGAAGCGAGCAGTACTTC. It specifies CASSFYQGSEQYF.

This chain links TRBV6-5 with TRBJ2-7, with D tentatively TRBD2 (6 bases). Germline values: CDR1 MNHEY, CDR2 SVGAGI. Trimming removed 2 bases from V and 3 bases from J, with 11 bases in between. This CDR3 comprises 14 residues. The CDR3 reads CASSYARDHYEQYF. For the CDR3, the DNA is TGTGCCAGCAGTTACGCGCGGGATCACTACGAGCAGTACTTC.

The rearrangement links TRBV7-9 to TRBJ2-7; tentative D call: TRBD2 (5 bases). The germline V and J ends were trimmed by 3 bases and 4 bases, with 16 bases remaining between them. The germline V gene encodes CDR1 SEHNR and CDR2 FQNEAQ (reference sequence). The CDR3 contains 15 residues. The CDR3 nucleotides are TGTGCCAGCAGCTTCTCTAGGACTCGGGGATACGAGCAGTACTTC. Translation: CASSFSRTRGYEQYF. Filled out from reference TRBV7-9 and TRBJ2-7, the complete variable domain reads DTGVSQNPRHKITKRGQNVTFRCDPISEHNRLYWYRQTLGQGPEFLTYFQNEAQLEKSRLLSDRFSAERPKGSFSTLEIQRTEQGDSAMYLCASSFSRTRGYEQYFGPGTRLTVT.

The rearrangement joins TRBV5-1 to TRBJ2-1; D may be TRBD1 (6 bases). CDR3 length equals 15 residues. Trimming removed 4 bases from V and 6 bases from J, with 17 bases in between. Germline CDR1 SGHRS, CDR2 YFSETQ. The CDR3 DNA is TGCGCCAGCAGCCTTCGACAGGTCCCCGGCAATGAGCAGTTCTTC. Protein: CASSLRQVPGNEQFF. The whole variable domain, remainder taken from reference TRBV5-1 and TRBJ2-1, is KAGVTQTPRYLIKTRGQQVTLSCSPISGHRSVSWYQQTPGQGLQFLFEYFSETQRNKGNFPGRFSGRQFSNSRSEMNVSTLELGDSALYLCASSLRQVPGNEQFFGPGTRLTVL.

The chain combines TRBV5-1 with TRBJ2-7, with 12 bases aligning to TRBD2. Germline CDR1 reads SGHRS; CDR2 reads YFSETQ. J was trimmed by 4 bases and V by 4 bases; bases with no gene match: 3. The CDR3 is 14 amino acids. The chain's CDR3 is CASSPGTSGYEQYF. In nucleotides, the CDR3 is TGCGCCAGCAGCCCTGGGACTAGCGGGTACGAGCAGTACTTC.

This clone has only one observation. The chain uses TRBV5-1 and TRBJ2-7; 10 positions match TRBD2. From germline, CDR1 is SGHRS and CDR2 YFSETQ. The CDR3 runs 15 residues. Trimming removed 7 bases from V and 0 bases from J; junction bases left unmatched: 7. The CDR3 DNA follows: TGCGCCAGCTACAGTGGGACTAGCGCCTCCTACGAGCAGTACTTC. Amino acid sequence: CASYSGTSASYEQYF. Supplemented by reference TRBV5-1 and TRBJ2-7, the full variable domain reads KAGVTQTPRYLIKTRGQQVTLSCSPISGHRSVSWYQQTPGQGLQFLFEYFSETQRNKGNFPGRFSGRQFSNSRSEMNVSTLELGDSALYLCASYSGTSASYEQYFGPGTRLTVT.

The rearrangement uses TRBV30 and TRBJ2-7; 11 nucleotides agree with TRBD2. V trimming: 2 bases; J trimming: 9 bases; junction bases outside the gene matches: 6. This CDR3 has 13 amino acids. Per the germline V gene, CDR1 is GTSNPN and CDR2 is SVGIG (reference sequence). The CDR3 nucleotides read TGTGCCTGGAGTCCCCTTACTAGCGGGAGGCAGTACTTC. Translating it yields CAWSPLTSGRQYF.

V gene TRBV2 combines with J gene TRBJ2-5; TRBD1 matches 7 bases. Trimming at V came to 5 bases and at J to 1 base, leaving 4 bases not matched to a gene. CDR1 is SNHLY, CDR2 FYNNEI, per germline. The CDR3 contains 14 residues. The CDR3 coding sequence is TGTGCCAGCAGTCCCGACAGGGCCCAAGAGACCCAGTACTTC. It specifies CASSPDRAQETQYF.

This chain connects TRBV15 to TRBJ1-5, with 8 bases fitting TRBD1. Trimming cost V 5 bases and J 6 bases; bases outside gene matches: 6. The CDR3 is 14 amino acids. Germline assignment: CDR1 LNHNV and CDR2 YYDKDF (reference sequence). Here the CDR3 DNA reads TGTGCCACCAGCTTAGGGACAGGAATTCAGCCCCAGCATTTT. This encodes CATSLGTGIQPQHF.

The table lists this clone with a few counts. The gene calls are TRBV6-6 and TRBJ1-5, with 7 nucleotides matching TRBD1. Germline CDR1 MNHNY, CDR2 SVGAGI (reference sequence). The CDR3 has 13 amino acids. Losses at the gene ends were 5 bases for V and 7 bases for J; bases not matched to a gene: 5. As DNA, the CDR3 is TGTGCCAGCAGTACAACAGGGGAACAGCCCCAGCATTTT. It specifies CASSTTGEQPQHF.

This chain joins TRBV15 and TRBJ2-5; D unclear. CDR3 length: 19 residues. Per the germline V gene, CDR1 is LNHNV and CDR2 is YYDKDF (reference sequence). Trimming stripped 5 bases from V and 4 bases from J, with 29 bases between. The CDR3 loop reads CATSPRSLFPLTPSETQYF. The CDR3 nucleotides are TGTGCCACCAGCCCGCGCTCTTTATTTCCCCTTACCCCCTCAGAGACCCAGTACTTC. Full variable domain (outside the CDR3, taken from reference TRBV15 and TRBJ2-5): DAMVIQNPRYQVTQFGKPVTLSCSQTLNHNVMYWYQQKSSQAPKLLFHYYDKDFNNEADTPDNFQSRRPNTSFCFLDIRSPGLGDTAMYLCATSPRSLFPLTPSETQYFGPGTRLLVL.

This clone was seen a handful of times. J is TRBJ2-1 and V is TRBV15; TRBD2 matches at 7 bases. The CDR3 is made up of 19 amino acids. The germline gives CDR1 LNHNV, CDR2 YYDKDF (reference sequence). After removal of 0 bases from V and 0 bases from J, the junction contained 11 bases not matched to a gene. The CDR3 loop reads CATSRDGSGWISSYNEQFF. CDR3 nucleotide sequence: TGTGCCACCAGCAGAGATGGTAGCGGGTGGATAAGCTCCTACAATGAGCAGTTCTTC.

J is TRBJ2-1 and V is TRBV10-3, with D perhaps matching TRBD2 (5 bases). The V gene's germline CDR1 is ENHRY and CDR2 SYGVKD. The CDR3 is 15 amino acids. V shed 2 bases and J shed 0 bases, with 8 bases lying between them. CDR3 coding DNA: TGTGCCATCAGTGAGGATACTAGCTCCTACAATGAGCAGTTCTTC. Amino acid sequence: CAISEDTSSYNEQFF.

The V call is TRBV4-1, the J call TRBJ2-5, with D perhaps matching TRBD2 (6 bases). Trimming pared 1 base from V and 1 base from J, leaving 10 bases between. Germline values: CDR1 MGHRA, CDR2 YSYEKL. There are 15 residues in the CDR3. CDR3 coding DNA: TGCGCCAGCAGCCAAGTGGGCGGGACCCAAGAGACCCAGTACTTC. The encoded protein is CASSQVGGTQETQYF.

The chain links TRBV28 to TRBJ2-7; D unresolved. V shed 6 bases and J shed 1 base, with 7 bases lying between them. Germline CDR1 reads MDHEN; CDR2 reads SYDVKM. This CDR3 is 12 amino acids long. CDR3: CASRTPSYEQYF. The DNA for the CDR3 is TGTGCCAGCAGGACACCTTCCTACGAGCAGTACTTC.

The chain is built from TRBV6-6 and TRBJ1-1; 7 bases are shared with TRBD1. The CDR3 length is 14 residues. The V gene's germline CDR1 is MNHNY and CDR2 SVGAGI (reference sequence). The J segment lost 1 base and the V segment lost 6 bases, leaving 5 bases of the junction unmatched. In nucleotides, the CDR3 is TGTGCCAGCAGAACCGGACAGGCGAACACTGAAGCTTTCTTT. Protein sequence: CASRTGQANTEAFF.

This chain links TRBV11-2 with TRBJ2-7, with TRBD2 matching over 11 bases. CDR1 and CDR2 from the germline V gene are SGHAT and FQNNGV. Losses at the gene ends were 6 bases for V and 5 bases for J; bases not matched to a gene: 3. The CDR3 contains 13 residues. The CDR3 nucleotides are TGTGCCAGCAGACTAGCGGGAGTCGACGAGCAGTACTTC. Its protein product is CASRLAGVDEQYF.